The sequence of this T cell receptor (beta chain) was determined in a study of PD-1 blockade in classical Hodgkin lymphoma. V gave up 2 bases and J gave up 0 bases; unmatched junction bases: 8. This CDR3 is built from 18 residues. Germline CDR1 SGHTA, CDR2 FQGNSA. Following autologous stem cell transplantation, relapse occurred in every patient, and exposure to brentuximab vedotin varied. Complete response, partial response or progressive disease constituted the best response categories observed. As regards this clone: The antigen is not known.

The assay was immunoSEQ multiplex PCR, and TCRdb's table has in-frame clones only and misses some. Of approximately 41,000 clones listed, roughly 73% are singletons. Findings and caveats of the study: In newly diagnosed patients, baseline TCR diversity was reportedly below that of healthy donors.

The sequence came from a human donor with classical Hodgkin lymphoma. The sequences come from peripheral blood mononuclear cells (PBMCs), collected at baseline. The chain carries TRBV7-2 and TRBJ2-1; TRBD1 aligns across 9 bases. The CDR3 is CASSLRGQGRASYNEQFF. DNA for the CDR3: TGTGCCAGCAGCTTAAGGGGACAGGGAAGAGCCTCCTACAATGAGCAGTTCTTC.